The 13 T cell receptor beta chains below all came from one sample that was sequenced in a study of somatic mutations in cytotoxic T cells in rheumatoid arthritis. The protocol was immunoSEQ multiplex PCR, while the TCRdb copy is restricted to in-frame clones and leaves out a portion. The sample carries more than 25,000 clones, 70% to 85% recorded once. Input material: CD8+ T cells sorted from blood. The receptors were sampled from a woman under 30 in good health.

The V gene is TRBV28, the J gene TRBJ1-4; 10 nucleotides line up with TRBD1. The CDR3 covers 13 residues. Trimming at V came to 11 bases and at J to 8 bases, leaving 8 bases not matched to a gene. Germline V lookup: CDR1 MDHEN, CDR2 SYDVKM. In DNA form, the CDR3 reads TGTGCCTCCTCCGGGACAGGGGAAGAAAAACTGTTTTTT. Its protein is CASSGTGEEKLFF.

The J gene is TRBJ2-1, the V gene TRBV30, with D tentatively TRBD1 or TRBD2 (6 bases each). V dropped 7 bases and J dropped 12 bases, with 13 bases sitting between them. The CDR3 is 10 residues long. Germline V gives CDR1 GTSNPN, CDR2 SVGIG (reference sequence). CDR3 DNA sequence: TGTGCCTCTGAACAGGGAGGGCAGTTCTTC. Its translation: CASEQGGQFF.

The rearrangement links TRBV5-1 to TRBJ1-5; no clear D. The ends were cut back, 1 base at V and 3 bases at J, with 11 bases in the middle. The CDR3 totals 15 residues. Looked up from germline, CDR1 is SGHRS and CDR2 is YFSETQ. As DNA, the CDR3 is TGCGCCAGCAGCTTGTACGCAGGCGACAATCAGCCCCAGCATTTT. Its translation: CASSLYAGDNQPQHF.

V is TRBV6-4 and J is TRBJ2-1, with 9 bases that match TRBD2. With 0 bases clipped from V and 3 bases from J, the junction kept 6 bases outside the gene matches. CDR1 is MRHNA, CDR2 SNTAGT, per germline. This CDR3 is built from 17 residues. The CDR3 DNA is TGTGCCAGCAGTGACTCGGCGGGAGGGCCCCACTACAATGAGCAGTTCTTC. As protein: CASSDSAGGPHYNEQFF.

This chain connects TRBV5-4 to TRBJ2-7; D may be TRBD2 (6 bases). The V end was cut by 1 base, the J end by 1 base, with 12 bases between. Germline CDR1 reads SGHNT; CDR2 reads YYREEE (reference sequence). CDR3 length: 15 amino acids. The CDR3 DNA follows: TGTGCCAGCAGCTTGAAAGGGAGGCAGTCCTACGAGCAGTACTTC. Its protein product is CASSLKGRQSYEQYF.

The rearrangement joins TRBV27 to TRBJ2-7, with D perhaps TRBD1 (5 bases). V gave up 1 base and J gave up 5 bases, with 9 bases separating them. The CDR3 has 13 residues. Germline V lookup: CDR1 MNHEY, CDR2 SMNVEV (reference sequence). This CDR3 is CASSLFQGHEQYF. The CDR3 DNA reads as TGTGCCAGCAGTTTATTCCAGGGCCACGAGCAGTACTTC.

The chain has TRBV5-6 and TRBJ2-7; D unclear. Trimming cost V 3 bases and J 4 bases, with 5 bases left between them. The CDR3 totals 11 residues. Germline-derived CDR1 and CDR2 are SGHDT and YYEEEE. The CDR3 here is CASSSTYEQYF. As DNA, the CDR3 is TGTGCCAGCAGCTCGACGTACGAGCAGTACTTC.

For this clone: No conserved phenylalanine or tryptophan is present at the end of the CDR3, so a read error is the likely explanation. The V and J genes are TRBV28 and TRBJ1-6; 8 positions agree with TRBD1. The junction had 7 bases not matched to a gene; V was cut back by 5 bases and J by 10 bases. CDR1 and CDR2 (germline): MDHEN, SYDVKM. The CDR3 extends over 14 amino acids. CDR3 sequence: CASSNQGARSPLHL. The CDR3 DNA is TGTGCCAGCAGTAATCAGGGGGCGAGATCACCCCTCCACCTT.

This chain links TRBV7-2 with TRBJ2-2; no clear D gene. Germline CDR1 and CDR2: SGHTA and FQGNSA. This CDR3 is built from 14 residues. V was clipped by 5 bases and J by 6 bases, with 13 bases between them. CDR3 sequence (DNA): TGTGCCAGCAGCCCCGGCACTGGGGCCGGGGAGCTGTTTTTT. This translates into CASSPGTGAGELFF. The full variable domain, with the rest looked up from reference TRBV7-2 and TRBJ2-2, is GAGVSQSPSNKVTEKGKDVELRCDPISGHTALYWYRQSLGQGLEFLIYFQGNSAPDKSGLPSDRFSAERTGGSVSTLTIQRTQQEDSAVYLCASSPGTGAGELFFGEGSRLTVL.

CDR3 bases: TGTGCCAGCAGTCCAACAGGGCATGGAAACACCATATATTTT. The encoded protein is CASSPTGHGNTIYF. This rearrangement joins TRBV27 to TRBJ1-3, with D perhaps matching TRBD1 (6 bases). The CDR3 loop spans 14 amino acids. CDR1 is MNHEY and CDR2 is SMNVEV in the germline V gene (reference sequence). The germline V and J ends were trimmed by 5 bases and 3 bases, with 11 bases remaining between them.

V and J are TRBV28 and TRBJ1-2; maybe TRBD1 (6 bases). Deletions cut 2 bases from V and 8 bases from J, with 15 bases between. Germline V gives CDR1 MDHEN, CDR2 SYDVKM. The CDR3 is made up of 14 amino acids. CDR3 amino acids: CASSLPDTGSGYTF. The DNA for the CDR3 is TGTGCCAGCAGTTTACCGGACACAGGGTCCGGCTACACCTTC.

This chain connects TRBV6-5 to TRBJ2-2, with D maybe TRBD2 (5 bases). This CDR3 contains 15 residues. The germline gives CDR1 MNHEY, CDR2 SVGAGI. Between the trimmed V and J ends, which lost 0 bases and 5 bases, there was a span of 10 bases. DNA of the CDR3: TGTGCCAGCAGTTACTCGATCCTAGCAACCGGGGAGCTGTTTTTT. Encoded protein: CASSYSILATGELFF.

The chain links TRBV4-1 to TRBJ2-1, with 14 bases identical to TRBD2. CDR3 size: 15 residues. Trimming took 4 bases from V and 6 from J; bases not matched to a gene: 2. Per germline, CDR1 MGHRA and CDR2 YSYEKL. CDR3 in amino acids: CASSPGTSGGNEQFF. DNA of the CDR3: TGCGCCAGCAGCCCCGGGACTAGCGGGGGCAATGAGCAGTTCTTC.